A selection of T cell receptor delta chains follows, all from one sample in a study of Vδ1+ human thymocytes. TCRdb re-identified clones in the multiplex PCR reads via CATT. This sample has about 25,000 delta-chain clones; more than 6% occur once, and the top ten carry around 0.99%. The material sequenced was Vdelta1+ gamma-delta thymocytes from the thymus. Receptors were obtained from a girl younger than two who had congenital heart surgery. Both conserved end residues are part of each CDR3. The D gene is left open where the match is weak. Only some rows state a clone size, as once, few, many or a class for expanded clones.

J gene | clone size | D gene | V gene | CDR3 protein | CDR3 DNA
TRDJ1 | few | . | TRDV1 | CALGETDPPDHKLIF | TGTGCTCTTGGGGAAACGGATCCTCCCGACCATAAACTCATCTTT
TRDJ1 | . | . | TRDV1 | CALGDTRLRVWTDKLIF | TGTGCTCTTGGGGACACGCGACTCAGGGTGTGGACCGATAAACTCATCTTT
TRDJ1 | few | TRDD3 | TRDV1 | CALGWPSSYWGITETDKLIF | TGTGCTCTTGGCTGGCCTTCCTCCTACTGGGGGATTACCGAGACCGATAAACTCATCTTT
TRDJ1 | few | TRDD2 | TRDV1 | CALGVNLPTVSWGYTDKLIF | TGTGCTCTTGGGGTTAACCTTCCTACCGTTTCTTGGGGATACACCGATAAACTCATCTTT
TRDJ1 | . | TRDD3 | TRDV1 | CALGEKATRYWGIGMTDKLIF | TGTGCTCTTGGGGAAAAGGCTACACGATACTGGGGGATTGGTATGACCGATAAACTCATCTTT
TRDJ1 | few | TRDD3 | TRDV1 | CALGSPGAGGYAKYTDKLIF | TGTGCTCTTGGGTCCCCCGGGGCTGGGGGATACGCGAAGTACACCGATAAACTCATCTTT
TRDJ1 | few | TRDD3 | TRDV1 | CALGDPLYEAGGYPDKLIF | TGTGCTCTTGGGGATCCCCTCTACGAGGCTGGGGGATACCCCGATAAACTCATCTTT
TRDJ1 | . | . | TRDV1 | CALGEYAKILRSGETDKHIF | TGTGCTCTTGGGGAATACGCGAAAATACTACGGTCTGGGGAAACCGATAAACACATCTTT
TRDJ1 | . | . | TRDV1 | CALGGSIPDKLIF | TGTGCTCTTGGGGGAAGCATCCCCGATAAACTCATCTTT
TRDJ1 | . | TRDD3 | TRDV1 | CALGESSTGSRYWGIDYTDKLIF | TGTGCTCTTGGGGAAAGCTCCACTGGCTCCCGGTACTGGGGGATCGATTACACCGATAAACTCATCTTT
TRDJ1 | . | . | TRDV1 | CALGELSSYRRTGDCHIDKLIF | TGTGCTCTTGGGGAACTAAGTTCCTACCGGAGGACTGGGGATTGCCACATCGATAAACTCATCTTT
TRDJ1 | . | . | TRDV1 | CALGEPRTLKLIF | TGTGCTCTTGGGGAACCGAGGACTCTTAAACTCATCTTT
TRDJ1 | few | TRDD3 | TRDV1 | CALGEISYWGIRYTDKLIF | TGTGCTCTTGGGGAAATTTCCTACTGGGGGATACGGTACACCGATAAACTCATCTTT
TRDJ1 | few | TRDD3 | TRDV1 | CALGEPTVLGEYTDKLIF | TGTGCTCTTGGGGAACCTACGGTTCTGGGGGAGTACACCGATAAACTCATCTTT
TRDJ1 | few | TRDD3 | TRDV1 | CALGERPTLYWGIQADKLIF | TGTGCTCTTGGGGAACGGCCTACCCTGTACTGGGGGATACAGGCCGATAAACTCATCTTT
TRDJ1 | few | . | TRDV2 | CACDKDTGTDKLIF | TGTGCCTGTGACAAAGACACTGGGACCGATAAACTCATCTTT
TRDJ1 | few | TRDD2 | TRDV1 | CALGEYGSFLLVGGDKLIF | TGTGCTCTTGGGGAATACGGATCATTCCTACTCGTCGGAGGCGATAAACTCATCTTT
TRDJ1 | . | . | TRDV1 | CALGELRPDFYTDKLIF | TGTGCTCTTGGGGAACTAAGACCTGACTTTTACACCGATAAACTCATCTTT
TRDJ1 | . | TRDD3 | TRDV1 | CALGETLFHGGYAVFTDKLIF | TGTGCTCTTGGGGAAACCCTTTTCCATGGGGGATACGCCGTTTTCACCGATAAACTCATCTTT
TRDJ1 | . | TRDD3 | TRDV1 | CALGELSTSPHWGIPPRCTDKLIF | TGTGCTCTTGGGGAACTCTCCACCTCTCCACACTGGGGGATACCCCCCCGCTGCACCGATAAACTCATCTTT
TRDJ1 | few | . | TRDV1 | CALGELVPSYTDKLIF | TGTGCTCTTGGGGAACTAGTACCGTCATACACCGATAAACTCATCTTT
TRDJ1 | few | TRDD3 | TRDV1 | CALGVPATGGYVYTDKLIF | TGTGCTCTTGGGGTTCCAGCTACTGGGGGATACGTGTACACCGATAAACTCATCTTT
TRDJ1 | . | TRDD3 | TRDV1 | CALGERGCRGIRRSDKLIF | TGTGCTCTTGGGGAAAGAGGGTGCCGGGGGATACGAAGGTCCGATAAACTCATCTTT
TRDJ1 | medium-sized | . | TRDV2 | CACDARGFWSSYTDKLIF | TGTGCCTGTGACGCAAGGGGATTCTGGTCCTCGTACACCGATAAACTCATCTTT
TRDJ1 | few | . | TRDV1 | CALGEPLPQYTDKLIF | TGTGCTCTTGGGGAACCTCTCCCCCAGTACACCGATAAACTCATCTTT
TRDJ1 | . | . | TRDV1 | CALGEPSADKLIF | TGTGCTCTTGGGGAACCAAGCGCCGATAAACTCATCTTT
TRDJ1 | . | TRDD3 | TRDV1 | CALGEQPWAGGKSDKLIF | TGTGCTCTTGGGGAACAACCCTGGGCTGGGGGAAAGTCCGATAAACTCATCTTT
TRDJ1 | . | TRDD3 | TRDV1 | CALGEPSLTGGYSTDKLIF | TGTGCTCTTGGGGAACCTTCCCTTACTGGGGGCTACTCCACCGATAAACTCATCTTT
TRDJ1 | few | . | TRDV1 | CALGELIGRYTDKLIF | TGTGCTCTTGGGGAACTTATCGGGCGGTACACCGATAAACTCATCTTT
TRDJ1 | few | TRDD2 | TRDV1 | CALGEFLPLGPRYTDKLIF | TGTGCTCTTGGGGAGTTCCTACCGTTGGGGCCAAGGTACACCGATAAACTCATCTTT
TRDJ1 | medium-sized | TRDD3 | TRAV29/DV5 | CAASVSGGSVKLIF | TGTGCAGCAAGCGTGAGTGGGGGATCTGTTAAACTCATCTTT
TRDJ1 | few | TRDD3 | TRDV1 | CALGELSWGIIRADKLIF | TGTGCTCTTGGGGAGTTAAGCTGGGGGATAATAAGGGCCGATAAACTCATCTTT
TRDJ1 | few | TRDD3 | TRDV1 | CALGELVPSWGINLVKLIF | TGTGCTCTTGGGGAACTAGTACCAAGCTGGGGGATTAATTTGGTTAAACTCATCTTT
TRDJ1 | . | TRDD3 | TRDV1 | CALGEDGTITKGLGDTTLIF | TGTGCTCTTGGGGAAGATGGGACCATCACAAAAGGGCTGGGGGATACAACACTCATCTTT
TRDJ1 | few | . | TRDV1 | CALGELIPGHKLIF | TGTGCTCTTGGGGAACTTATCCCAGGCCATAAACTCATCTTT
TRDJ1 | few | . | TRDV3 | CASPSPAPRLARTTDKLIF | TGTGCCTCCCCTTCGCCTGCCCCCCGCCTCGCGCGGACGACCGATAAACTCATCTTT
TRDJ1 | few | TRDD3 | TRDV1 | CALGVPAFLTPLDPGGYADKLIF | TGTGCTCTTGGGGTCCCGGCCTTCCTTACACCTTTGGACCCTGGGGGATACGCCGATAAACTCATCTTT
TRDJ1 | few | . | TRDV1 | CALGEGYLTGDPNTDKLIF | TGTGCTCTTGGGGAAGGTTACCTTACAGGGGATCCAAACACCGATAAACTCATCTTT
TRDJ1 | few | TRDD3 | TRDV1 | CALGLRGPTSDPVLGIKGDKLIF | TGTGCTCTTGGGCTCCGTGGGCCCACTTCCGACCCTGTACTGGGGATCAAGGGCGATAAACTCATCTTT
TRDJ1 | . | TRDD3 | TRDV1 | CALGDHLQPGDIRGYTDKLIF | TGTGCTCTTGGGGACCACCTACAGCCGGGGGATATAAGGGGGTACACCGATAAACTCATCTTT
TRDJ1 | few | TRDD3 | TRDV1 | CALGESYPTDLLGEIPLKLIF | TGTGCTCTTGGGGAATCGTACCCTACGGACTTACTGGGGGAGATTCCGTTAAAACTCATCTTT
TRDJ1 | . | TRDD3 | TRDV1 | CALGCSLGVLTDKLIF | TGTGCTCTTGGGTGCTCACTGGGGGTCCTCACCGATAAACTCATCTTT
TRDJ1 | . | . | TRDV1 | CALGLIRRGGYTDKLIF | TGTGCTCTTGGGCTTATAAGGCGGGGAGGGTACACCGATAAACTCATCTTT